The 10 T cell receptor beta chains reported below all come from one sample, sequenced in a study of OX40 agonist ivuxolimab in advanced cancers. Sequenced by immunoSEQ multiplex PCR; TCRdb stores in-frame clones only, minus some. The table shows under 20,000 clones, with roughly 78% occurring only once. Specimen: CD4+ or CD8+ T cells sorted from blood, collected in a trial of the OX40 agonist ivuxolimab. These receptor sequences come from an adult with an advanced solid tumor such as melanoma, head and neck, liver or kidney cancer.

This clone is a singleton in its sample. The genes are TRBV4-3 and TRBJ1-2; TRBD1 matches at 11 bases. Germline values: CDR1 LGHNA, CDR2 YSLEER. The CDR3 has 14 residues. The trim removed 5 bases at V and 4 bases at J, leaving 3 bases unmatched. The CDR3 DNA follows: TGCGCCAGCAGCGAAGGGACAGGGGGCTATGGCTACACCTTC. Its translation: CASSEGTGGYGYTF.

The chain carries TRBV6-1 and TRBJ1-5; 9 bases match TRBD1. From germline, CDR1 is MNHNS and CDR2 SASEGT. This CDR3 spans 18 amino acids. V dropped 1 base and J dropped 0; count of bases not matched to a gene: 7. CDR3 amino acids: CASSEDRTGDYSNQPQHF. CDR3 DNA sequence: TGTGCCAGCAGTGAAGATAGGACAGGGGATTATAGCAATCAGCCCCAGCATTTT.

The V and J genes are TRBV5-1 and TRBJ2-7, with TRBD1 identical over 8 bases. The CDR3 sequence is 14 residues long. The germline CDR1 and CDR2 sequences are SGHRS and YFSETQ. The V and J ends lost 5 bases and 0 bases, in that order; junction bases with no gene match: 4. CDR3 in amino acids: CASRQGDISYEQYF. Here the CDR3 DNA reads TGCGCCAGCAGACAGGGGGACATCTCCTACGAGCAGTACTTC.

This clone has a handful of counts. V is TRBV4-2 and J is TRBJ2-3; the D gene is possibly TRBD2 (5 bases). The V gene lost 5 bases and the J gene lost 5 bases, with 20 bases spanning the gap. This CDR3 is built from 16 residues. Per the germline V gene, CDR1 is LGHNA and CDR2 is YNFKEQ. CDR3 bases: TGTGCCAGCAGCTTAACTGAGGGATCCCTAGGAGATACGCAGTATTTT. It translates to CASSLTEGSLGDTQYF.

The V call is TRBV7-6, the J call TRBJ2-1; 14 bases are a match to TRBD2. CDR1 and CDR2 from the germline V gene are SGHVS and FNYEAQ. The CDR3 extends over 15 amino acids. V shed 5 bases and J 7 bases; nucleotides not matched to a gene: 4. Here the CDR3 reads CASSPGTSGGNEQFF. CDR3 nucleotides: TGTGCCAGCAGCCCGGGGACTAGCGGGGGTAATGAGCAGTTCTTC.

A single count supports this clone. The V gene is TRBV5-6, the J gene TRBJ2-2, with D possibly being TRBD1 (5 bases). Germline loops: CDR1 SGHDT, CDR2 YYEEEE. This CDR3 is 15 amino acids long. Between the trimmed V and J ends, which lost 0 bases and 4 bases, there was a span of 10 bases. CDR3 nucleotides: TGTGCCAGCAGCTTGGCCCAGGGCAGCACCGGGGAGCTGTTTTTT. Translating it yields CASSLAQGSTGELFF.

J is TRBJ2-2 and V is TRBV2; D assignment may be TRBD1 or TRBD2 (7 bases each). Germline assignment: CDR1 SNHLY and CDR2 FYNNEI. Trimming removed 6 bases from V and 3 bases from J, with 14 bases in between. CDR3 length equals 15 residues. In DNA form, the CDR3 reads TGTGCCAGCAGCCCCCAGGGGGGGGACACCGGGGAGCTGTTTTTT. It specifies CASSPQGGDTGELFF.

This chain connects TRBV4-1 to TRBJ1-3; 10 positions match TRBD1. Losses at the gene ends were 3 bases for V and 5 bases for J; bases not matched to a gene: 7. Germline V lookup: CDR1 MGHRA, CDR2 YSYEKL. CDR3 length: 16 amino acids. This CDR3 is CASSQSRDRGRNTIYF. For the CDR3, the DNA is TGCGCCAGCAGCCAGAGCCGGGACAGGGGCAGAAACACCATATATTTT.

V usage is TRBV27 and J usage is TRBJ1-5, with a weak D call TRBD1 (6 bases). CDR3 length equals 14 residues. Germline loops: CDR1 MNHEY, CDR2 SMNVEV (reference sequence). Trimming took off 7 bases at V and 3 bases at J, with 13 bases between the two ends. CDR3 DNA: TGTGCCAGCAAAACAGGGAGCTCCAATCAGCCCCAGCATTTT. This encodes CASKTGSSNQPQHF.

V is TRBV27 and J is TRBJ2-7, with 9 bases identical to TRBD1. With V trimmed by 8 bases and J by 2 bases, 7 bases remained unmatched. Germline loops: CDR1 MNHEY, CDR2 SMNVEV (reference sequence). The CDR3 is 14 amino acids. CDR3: CASCTGTGPYEQYF. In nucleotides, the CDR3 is TGTGCCAGCTGTACCGGGACAGGGCCCTACGAGCAGTACTTC.